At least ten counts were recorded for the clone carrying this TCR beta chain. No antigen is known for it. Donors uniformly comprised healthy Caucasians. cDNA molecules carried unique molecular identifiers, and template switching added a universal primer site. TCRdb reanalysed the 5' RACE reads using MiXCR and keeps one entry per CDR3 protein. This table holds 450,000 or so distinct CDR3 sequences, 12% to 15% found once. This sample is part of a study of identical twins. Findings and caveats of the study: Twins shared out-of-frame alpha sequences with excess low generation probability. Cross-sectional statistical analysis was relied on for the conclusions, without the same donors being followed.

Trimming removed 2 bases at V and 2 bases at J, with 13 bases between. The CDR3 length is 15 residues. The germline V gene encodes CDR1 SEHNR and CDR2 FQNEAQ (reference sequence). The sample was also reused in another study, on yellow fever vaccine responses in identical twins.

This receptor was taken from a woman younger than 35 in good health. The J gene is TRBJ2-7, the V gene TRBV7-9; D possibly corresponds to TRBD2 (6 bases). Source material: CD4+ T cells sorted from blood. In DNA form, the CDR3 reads TGTGCCAGCAGCTTAATGCGGGGCCGAACCTACGAGCAGTACTTC. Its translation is CASSLMRGRTYEQYF.